This TCR beta chain was recovered during a study of T-cell memory formation after mild COVID-19. The study's findings and limits: CD4+ clones that contracted lay mainly in CM and EM; CD8+ ones lay in EMRA.

MiXCR was run by TCRdb on the 5' RACE reads, yielding one entry per CDR3 protein. The sample lists hundreds of thousands of distinct CDR3 sequences, more than 20% occurring once. Trimming took off 5 bases at V and 1 base at J, with 8 bases between the two ends. Germline lookup yields CDR1 SNHLY and CDR2 FYNNEI. The CDR3 spans 14 residues. Notes on this clonotype: Its antigen remains unknown.

The genes are TRBV2 and TRBJ2-2; the D gene is possibly TRBD2 (5 bases). The receptor was isolated from a man younger than 35 who had mild COVID-19 (a few samples of this study predate the infection). Cell type and time point are not known. Sequencing used PBMCs or a T cell subset sorted from them (not recorded which). In DNA form, the CDR3 reads TGTGCCAGCAGTCGGGGTGAGAACACCGGGGAGCTGTTTTTT. Translating gives CASSRGENTGELFF.